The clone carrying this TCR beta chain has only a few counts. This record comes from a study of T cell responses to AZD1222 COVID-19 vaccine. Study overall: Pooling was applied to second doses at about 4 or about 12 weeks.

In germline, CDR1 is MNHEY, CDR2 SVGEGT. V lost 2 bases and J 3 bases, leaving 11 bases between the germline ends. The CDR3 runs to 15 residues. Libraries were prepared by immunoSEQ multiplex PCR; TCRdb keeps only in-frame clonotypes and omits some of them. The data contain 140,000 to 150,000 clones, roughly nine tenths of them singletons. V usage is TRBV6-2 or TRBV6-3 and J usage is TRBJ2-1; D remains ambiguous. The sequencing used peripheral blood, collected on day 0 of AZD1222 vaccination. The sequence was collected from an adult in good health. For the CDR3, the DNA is TGTGCCAGCAGTTACGAATCCTCCGGCTACAATGAGCAGTTCTTC. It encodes CASSYESSGYNEQFF.